Listed here are 24 T cell receptor beta chains from one sample, sequenced in a study of blood T cells in healthy people across ages. A second PCR, run for roughly 6 to 11 cycles, used a sample-barcoded 5' primer plus a J-beta primer mix. TCRdb ran MiXCR on the 5' RACE reads and lists one entry per CDR3 protein. The data show 1.5 million to 2 million distinct CDR3 sequences, 28% seen once. The sample was blood. These receptors were taken from a woman aged 25 to 39 in good health.

A note on this clonotype: A much larger clone lies one base from this, so it may be a read error. V and J are TRBV20-1 and TRBJ2-1, with 8 bases aligning to TRBD1. Germline CDR1 is DFQATT and CDR2 is SNEGSKA (reference sequence). The CDR3 totals 12 residues. CDR3 DNA: TGCAGTTCTAGACAGGGGTTTCTTGAGCAGTTCTTC. This translates into CSSRQGFLEQFF.

This clonotype was found many times. The chain recombines TRBV2 with TRBJ2-5, with D possibly TRBD2 on 6 matching bases. This CDR3 region has 12 residues. V lost 8 bases to trimming and J lost 1 base, with 8 bases between them. Germline V gene sequence: CDR1 SNHLY, CDR2 FYNNEI. The CDR3 protein is CASATSQETQYF. CDR3 nucleotide sequence: TGTGCCAGCGCGACTAGCCAAGAGACCCAGTACTTC.

Regarding this clonotype: One end of the junction varies from germline; a read error may be responsible. This chain's CDR3 is CSVGGDTGERFF. CDR3 nucleotides: TGCAGCGTTGGCGGAGATACCGGGGAGCGGTTTTTT. The chain carries TRBV29-1 and TRBJ2-2; a weak D match, TRBD2 (5 bases). Germline V gene lookup returns CDR1 SQVTM and CDR2 ANQGSEA. The CDR3 length is 12 residues.

Ten or more counts support this clonotype. The chain uses TRBV15 and TRBJ2-1; the match to TRBD2 covers 14 bases. Germline lookup yields CDR1 LNHNV and CDR2 YYDKDF (reference sequence). Trimming removed 6 bases from V and 9 bases from J; junction bases left unmatched: 7. The length of the CDR3 is 15 residues. The CDR3 loop reads CATRPTSGRAGEQFF. CDR3 DNA sequence: TGTGCCACCAGACCGACTAGCGGGAGGGCAGGTGAGCAGTTCTTC.

The CDR3 DNA follows: TGTGCCTGGGAGATCCAGGGTACTGAGCAGTTCTTC. Translation gives CAWEIQGTEQFF. The chain recombines TRBV30 with TRBJ2-1; D might be TRBD1 (5 bases). Germline V CDR1 and CDR2: GTSNPN, SVGIG (reference sequence). V lost 5 bases and J lost 9, with 14 bases in between. The CDR3 has 12 amino acids.

For this clonotype: A read error may produce the germline difference seen at one junction end. This sequence joins TRBV12-3 or TRBV12-4 and TRBJ2-1; D could derive from TRBD1 or TRBD2 (5 bases each). The CDR3 length is 14 residues. CDR3 residues: CAGSFEGWVNEQFF. In DNA form, the CDR3 reads TGTGCCGGCAGTTTTGAGGGGTGGGTAAATGAGCAGTTCTTC.

V and J are TRBV27 and TRBJ1-2; 7 bases align to TRBD1. CDR3 length equals 14 residues. V lost 6 bases to trimming and J lost 4 bases; unmatched junction nucleotides: 8. Germline V gene sequence: CDR1 MNHEY, CDR2 SMNVEV (reference sequence). The CDR3 nucleotides are TGTGCCAGCAGGTTAGGGGGCGCGGGCTATGGCTACACCTTC. As protein: CASRLGGAGYGYTF.

The genes are TRBV3-1 and TRBJ2-7, with TRBD2 matching over 8 bases. With V trimmed by 1 base and J by 2 bases, 10 bases remained unmatched. CDR1 LGHDT and CDR2 YNNKEL come from the germline V gene (reference sequence). CDR3 length: 17 residues. CDR3 nucleotides: TGTGCCAGCAGCCAAGTGTCCGACAGCGGGAGCACCTACGAGCAGTACTTC. Translated: CASSQVSDSGSTYEQYF.

Comments on this clonotype: A read error may account for a junction end that differs from germline. The chain couples TRBV2 to TRBJ2-5, with a weak D call TRBD2 (5 bases). Germline-derived CDR1 and CDR2 are SNHLY and FYNNEI. CDR3 length equals 14 residues. The CDR3 DNA reads TGTGCCAGCGGGCCGTCTAGCACCCAAGGGACCCAGTACTTC. Translation gives CASGPSSTQGTQYF.

This clonotype came up a few times. V usage is TRBV18 and J usage is TRBJ2-1, with 7 bases aligning to TRBD2. CDR1 and CDR2 from the germline V gene are KGHSH and LQKENI. The CDR3 length is 15 residues. Unmatched junction bases numbered 6, after V lost 0 bases and J lost 7 bases. The CDR3, as DNA: TGTGCCAGCTCACCACCTGCGGGAGTAGGGAATGAGCAGTTCTTC. Its translation is CASSPPAGVGNEQFF.

The chain links TRBV28 to TRBJ1-1; D call uncertain. The CDR3 sequence is 13 residues long. V lost 4 bases and J 4 bases, leaving 10 bases between the germline ends. The germline V gene has CDR1 MDHEN and CDR2 SYDVKM. In DNA form, the CDR3 reads TGTGCCAGCAGTTGGCCTCTACGCACTGAAGCTTTCTTT. This codes for CASSWPLRTEAFF.

This clonotype was seen more than once but under ten times. CDR3 DNA: TGCGCCAGCAGCCAAGATCGGGCACAGGGGGCAGTGTACGAGCAGTACTTC. It translates to CASSQDRAQGAVYEQYF. V and J are TRBV4-1 and TRBJ2-7, with 9 positions matching TRBD1. V lost 0 bases, J lost 4 bases, and 10 bases stayed unmatched. CDR1 and CDR2 from the germline V gene are MGHRA and YSYEKL. This CDR3 is built from 17 residues.

J is TRBJ1-4 and V is TRBV20-1; D is uncertain. V shed 3 bases and J shed 5 bases, with 10 bases lying between them. This CDR3 is built from 13 residues. CDR1 is DFQATT and CDR2 is SNEGSKA in the germline V gene (reference sequence). In DNA form, the CDR3 reads TGCAGTGCTAGTGTCGGGCGGAATGAAAAACTGTTTTTT. Residues: CSASVGRNEKLFF.

This clonotype was observed at least ten times. The chain couples TRBV14 to TRBJ2-1, with TRBD2 matching over 9 bases. Germline CDR1 is SGHDN and CDR2 is FVKESK. The CDR3 totals 17 residues. V was clipped by 4 bases and J by 7 bases; unmatched bases: 14. CDR3 nucleotides: TGTGCCAGCAGCCGGCGCCTCCAGACTAGCGGAGCTAATGAGCAGTTCTTC. Protein product: CASSRRLQTSGANEQFF.

This clonotype was seen more than once but under ten times. The chain joins TRBV30 to TRBJ2-1, with D possibly being TRBD1 (6 bases). The CDR3 extends over 13 amino acids. Trimming removed 4 bases at V and 2 bases at J, with 9 bases between. Germline CDR1 is GTSNPN and CDR2 is SVGIG (reference sequence). The CDR3 sequence is CAWTQGTYNEQFF. The CDR3, as DNA: TGTGCCTGGACCCAGGGGACCTACAATGAGCAGTTCTTC.

This sequence joins TRBV15 and TRBJ2-1; D is perhaps TRBD2 (6 bases). CDR3 length: 13 amino acids. Trimming left V 5 bases short and J 9 bases short, with 14 bases between. Germline V gene lookup returns CDR1 LNHNV and CDR2 YYDKDF (reference sequence). CDR3 region: CATSRDFGIEQFF. The CDR3, as DNA: TGTGCCACCAGCCGGGACTTTGGGATTGAGCAGTTCTTC.

This clonotype was observed a few times. The V gene is TRBV28, the J gene TRBJ1-1; D gene uncertain. Germline V gene sequence: CDR1 MDHEN, CDR2 SYDVKM. V lost 1 base, J lost 2 bases, and 14 bases lay in between. The CDR3 covers 16 residues. CDR3 sequence: CASSLFEGVGNTEAFF. CDR3 coding DNA: TGTGCCAGCAGTTTATTCGAGGGTGTTGGAAACACTGAAGCTTTCTTT.

The V and J genes are TRBV29-1 and TRBJ2-1; 7 positions match TRBD1. The germline V gene encodes CDR1 SQVTM and CDR2 ANQGSEA. Unmatched junction bases numbered 7, after V lost 7 bases and J lost 7 bases. The CDR3 length is 12 residues. For the CDR3, the DNA is TGCAGCGCTACCCGGGACAGTAATGAGCAGTTCTTC. Residues: CSATRDSNEQFF.

The chain is built from TRBV7-2 and TRBJ2-1; no firm D call. Per the germline V gene, CDR1 is SGHTA and CDR2 is FQGNSA. This CDR3 has 12 amino acids. V was shortened by 2 bases and J by 9 bases, with 8 bases between the two germline ends. DNA for the CDR3: TGTGCCAGCAGCTTATTATCCGGTGAGCAGTTCTTC. It encodes CASSLLSGEQFF.

The rearrangement uses TRBV12-3 or TRBV12-4 and TRBJ2-3, with 7 positions matching TRBD1. V lost 5 bases to trimming and J lost 4 bases; unmatched junction nucleotides: 6. This CDR3 contains 14 residues. The CDR3 loop is CASSDDTGADTQYF. CDR3 nucleotide sequence: TGTGCCAGCAGTGACGACACAGGGGCAGATACGCAGTATTTT.

In this sample, this clonotype turned up a few times. J is TRBJ2-1 and V is TRBV20-1; 9 nucleotides match TRBD2. The J segment lost 6 bases and the V segment lost 1 base, leaving 10 bases of the junction unmatched. Germline CDR1 DFQATT, CDR2 SNEGSKA (reference sequence). There are 16 residues in the CDR3. DNA of the CDR3: TGCAGTGCTAGAGCGAACGTAGCGGGAGCCCTCAATGAGCAGTTCTTC. It yields the protein CSARANVAGALNEQFF.

The genes are TRBV3-1 and TRBJ2-3; TRBD2 might be the D (5 bases). V was shortened by 4 bases and J by 3 bases, with 11 bases between the two germline ends. Germline V CDR1 and CDR2: LGHDT, YNNKEL (reference sequence). This CDR3 is 14 amino acids long. CDR3 protein: CASSLWQRTDTQYF. CDR3 coding DNA: TGTGCCAGCAGCCTTTGGCAGCGGACAGATACGCAGTATTTT.

The rearrangement links TRBV3-1 to TRBJ1-4, with D uncertain. The CDR3 sequence is 11 residues long. Trimming took off 3 bases at V and 8 bases at J, with 4 bases between the two ends. Per germline, CDR1 LGHDT and CDR2 YNNKEL (reference sequence). CDR3 sequence reads: CASSHGEKLFF. Written as DNA, the CDR3 is TGTGCCAGCAGCCATGGCGAAAAACTGTTTTTT. Full variable domain (missing parts from reference TRBV3-1 and TRBJ1-4): DTAVSQTPKYLVTQMGNDKSIKCEQNLGHDTMYWYKQDSKKFLKIMFSYNNKELIINETVPNRFSPKSPDKAHLNLHINSLELGDSAVYFCASSHGEKLFFGSGTQLSVL.

This clonotype was seen a handful of times. The chain recombines TRBV11-3 with TRBJ2-1; 12 bases are a match to TRBD2. The germline gives CDR1 SGHNT, CDR2 YENEEA. This CDR3 is 14 amino acids long. Unmatched junction bases numbered 6, after V lost 5 bases and J lost 10 bases. CDR3 in DNA: TGTGCCAGCAGCCCCGGAGGGACTAGCGGGGAGCAGTTCTTC. Its protein product is CASSPGGTSGEQFF.